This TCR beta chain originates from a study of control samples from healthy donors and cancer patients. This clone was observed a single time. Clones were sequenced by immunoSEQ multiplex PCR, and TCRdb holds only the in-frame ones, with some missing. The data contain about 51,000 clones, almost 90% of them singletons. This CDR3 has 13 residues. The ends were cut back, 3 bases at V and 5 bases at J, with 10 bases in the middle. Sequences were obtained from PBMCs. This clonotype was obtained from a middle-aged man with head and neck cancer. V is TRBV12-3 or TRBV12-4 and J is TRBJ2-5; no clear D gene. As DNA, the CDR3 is TGTGCCAGCAGTTTGGGTCAGTATGAGACCCAGTACTTC. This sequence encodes CASSLGQYETQYF.